These 27 T cell receptor beta chains originate from one sample sequenced in a study of T cell repertoires in cytomegalovirus infection. These receptors' targets are unknown. TCRdb reprocessed the reads with MiXCR, giving one entry per CDR3 protein. The data contain nearly 700,000 distinct CDR3 sequences, around 35% of them singletons. The sample was cultured PBMCs, taken from culture after CMV antigen stimulation. The receptors stem from a human donor in good health (CMV status not recorded). Some clones in this sample may be carry-over from other donors' samples.

CDR3 nucleotide sequence: TGCAGTGCTAGGGCGGGGCAAGAAGAGACCCAGTACTTC. Protein: CSARAGQEETQYF. The chain joins TRBV20-1 to TRBJ2-5; tentative D call: TRBD2 (6 bases). Trimming removed 3 bases from V and 3 bases from J, with 11 bases in between. CDR3 length: 13 residues. The germline V gene has CDR1 DFQATT and CDR2 SNEGSKA (reference sequence).

This clonotype is a singleton in its sample. This chain links TRBV19 with TRBJ2-1; 10 nucleotides line up with TRBD1. CDR3 length equals 15 residues. Germline CDR1 and CDR2: LNHDA and SQIVND (reference sequence). The V gene end was trimmed by 6 bases and the J gene end by 4 bases; junction bases not matched to a gene: 6. CDR3 amino acids: CASRVDRGWYNEQFF. CDR3 nucleotide sequence: TGTGCCAGTAGGGTGGACAGGGGGTGGTACAATGAGCAGTTCTTC.

The J gene is TRBJ2-5, the V gene TRBV20-1; a weak D match, TRBD1 (5 bases). The CDR3 spans 14 residues. Trimming removed 3 bases at V and 6 bases at J, with 17 bases between. Germline V CDR1 and CDR2: DFQATT, SNEGSKA (reference sequence). The CDR3 sequence: CSASTGHQLKTQYF. The CDR3 DNA reads TGCAGTGCTAGTACAGGACACCAGCTAAAGACCCAGTACTTC.

This clonotype was recorded at least ten times. The genes are TRBV7-8 and TRBJ2-3; D may be TRBD1 or TRBD2 (6 bases each). Germline-derived CDR1 and CDR2 are SGHVS and FQNEAQ. V gave up 5 bases and J gave up 1 base, with 19 bases separating them. This CDR3 contains 17 residues. Here the CDR3 reads CASSLRGGTIGTDTQYF. In DNA form, the CDR3 reads TGTGCCAGCAGCCTAAGAGGAGGGACAATTGGCACAGATACGCAGTATTTT.

This clonotype was detected many times. The rearrangement links TRBV7-2 to TRBJ1-2; D is perhaps TRBD1 (5 bases). Per the germline V gene, CDR1 is SGHTA and CDR2 is FQGNSA. V dropped 3 bases and J dropped 6 bases, with 8 bases sitting between them. The CDR3 is 12 amino acids. CDR3 DNA sequence: TGTGCCAGCAGCTTTGAAGGGGATGGCTACACCTTC. Its protein product is CASSFEGDGYTF.

In this sample, this clonotype turned up a few times. V is TRBV6-1 and J is TRBJ1-1; possibly TRBD1 for D (5 bases). The CDR3 spans 13 residues. Trimming pared 4 bases from V and 4 bases from J, leaving 10 bases between. Per the germline V gene, CDR1 is MNHNS and CDR2 is SASEGT. CDR3 residues: CASSVEGATEAFF. CDR3 nucleotides: TGTGCCAGCAGTGTGGAAGGGGCCACTGAAGCTTTCTTT.

This clonotype was counted a few times. The rearrangement links TRBV7-7 to TRBJ2-1; D is unresolved. Germline CDR1 is SSHAT and CDR2 is FNYEAQ (reference sequence). The CDR3 is made up of 14 amino acids. Trimming took 5 bases from V and 5 from J, leaving 13 bases between them. The CDR3 is CASSPTGRNNEQFF. The CDR3 bases are TGTGCCAGCAGCCCCACTGGCCGTAACAATGAGCAGTTCTTC.

The J gene is TRBJ1-1, the V gene TRBV6-2 or TRBV6-3; no clear D. The CDR3 loop spans 15 amino acids. V lost 3 bases and J lost 1, with 12 bases in between. Germline CDR1 reads MNHEY; CDR2 reads SVGEGT. For the CDR3, the DNA is TGTGCCAGCAGTTATGTTCCGGGGTCGAACACTGAAGCTTTCTTT. It yields the protein CASSYVPGSNTEAFF.

The V and J genes are TRBV5-4 and TRBJ1-5; D is uncertain. Germline CDR1 reads SGHNT; CDR2 reads YYREEE (reference sequence). Trimming cost V 1 base and J 5 bases, with 13 bases left between them. This CDR3 contains 15 residues. The DNA of the CDR3 is TGTGCCAGCAGCTTGCGTCCGGGATTGGATCAGCCCCAGCATTTT. Translated: CASSLRPGLDQPQHF.

This clonotype was seen just once. The V gene is TRBV18, the J gene TRBJ2-7; 8 bases agree with TRBD1. With 4 bases clipped from V and 5 bases from J, the junction kept 10 bases outside the gene matches. The CDR3 is made up of 15 amino acids. Germline V CDR1 and CDR2: KGHSH, LQKENI. DNA of the CDR3: TGTGCCAGCTCACTCGGACAGGGTCGAGGCAACGAGCAGTACTTC. Its translation: CASSLGQGRGNEQYF.

The chain uses TRBV11-2 and TRBJ2-7; possible D gene TRBD2, 7 bases. Germline lookup yields CDR1 SGHAT and CDR2 FQNNGV. V lost 5 bases to trimming and J lost 0 bases, with 17 bases between them. The CDR3 loop spans 16 amino acids. The CDR3 DNA reads as TGTGCCAGCAGCAAGGACGTCGGGGGGCCCTCCTACGAGCAGTACTTC. Translated, it gives CASSKDVGGPSYEQYF.

This clonotype was detected many times. The chain recombines TRBV7-2 with TRBJ1-3; 9 bases are shared with TRBD1. The length of the CDR3 is 13 residues. V was pared by 7 bases and J by 4 bases, with 2 bases of the junction left unmatched. Germline V gene sequence: CDR1 SGHTA, CDR2 FQGNSA. CDR3 protein: CASTDRGGNTIYF. The CDR3 DNA follows: TGTGCCAGCACCGACAGGGGGGGAAACACCATATATTTT.

The chain employs TRBV28 and TRBJ2-1, with D maybe TRBD2 (5 bases). The germline CDR1 and CDR2 sequences are MDHEN and SYDVKM. The CDR3 is 17 residues long. Deletions cut 5 bases from V and 4 bases from J, with 21 bases between. CDR3 amino acids: CASSSERSGAMYNEQFF. CDR3 sequence (DNA): TGTGCCAGCAGTAGCGAGCGAAGCGGAGCGATGTACAATGAGCAGTTCTTC.

The CDR3 DNA is TGTGCCAGCAGTGGGGACAGCTACCAAGAGACCCAGTACTTC. Residues: CASSGDSYQETQYF. The rearrangement joins TRBV12-3 or TRBV12-4 to TRBJ2-5, with 7 bases fitting TRBD1. V was pared by 5 bases and J by 0 bases, with 3 bases of the junction left unmatched. CDR3 length: 14 residues.

In this sample, this clonotype turned up a few times. The V and J genes are TRBV6-2 or TRBV6-3 and TRBJ2-3; D remains unclear. Germline loops: CDR1 MNHEY, CDR2 SVGEGT. The CDR3 loop spans 12 amino acids. The CDR3 nucleotides are TGTGGGCAGCGCGGAGGCACAGATACGCAGTATTTT. Translating gives CGQRGGTDTQYF.

CDR3 DNA: TGTGCCAGCGCCGGGTGGGCGCAAGAGACCCAGTACTTC. It is translated as CASAGWAQETQYF. The J gene is TRBJ2-5, the V gene TRBV2; D is ambiguous. Trimming took 8 bases from V and 2 from J, leaving 12 bases between them. The CDR3 runs 13 residues. Germline V lookup: CDR1 SNHLY, CDR2 FYNNEI.

This clonotype was picked up one time. The rearrangement uses TRBV15 and TRBJ1-2; D remains unclear. The CDR3 contains 12 residues. Trimming took off 1 base at V and 2 bases at J, with 2 bases between the two ends. The V gene's germline CDR1 is LNHNV and CDR2 YYDKDF (reference sequence). The CDR3 coding sequence is TGTGCCACCAGCAGAGCCAACTATGGCTACACCTTC. This encodes CATSRANYGYTF.

This clonotype was observed a few times. The J gene is TRBJ1-4, the V gene TRBV7-9; no clear D. The CDR3 is 16 amino acids. Germline CDR1 and CDR2: SEHNR and FQNEAQ (reference sequence). V lost 5 bases, J lost 8 bases, and 21 bases lay in between. The CDR3 bases are TGTGCCAGCAGCCTCGGAGACACCCGAGCGGGAGAAAAACTGTTTTTT. Translating gives CASSLGDTRAGEKLFF.

The rearrangement links TRBV5-1 to TRBJ2-7, with a weak D call TRBD2 (6 bases). Germline loops: CDR1 SGHRS, CDR2 YFSETQ. The CDR3 has 18 residues. Trimming removed 2 bases from V and 7 bases from J, with 28 bases in between. CDR3 in amino acids: CASSFTGTRLGPHWEQYF. The CDR3 nucleotides are TGCGCCAGCAGCTTCACCGGGACGCGACTAGGCCCCCACTGGGAGCAGTACTTC.

This clonotype appeared a single time. The chain has TRBV18 and TRBJ2-7; D is perhaps TRBD2 (5 bases). V lost 2 bases and J lost 6, with 8 bases in between. This CDR3 has 12 residues. From germline, CDR1 is KGHSH and CDR2 LQKENI. CDR3 amino acids: CASSPTGTEQYF. The CDR3, as DNA: TGTGCCAGCTCACCAACGGGAACCGAGCAGTACTTC.

This clonotype was seen a handful of times. The V call is TRBV6-1, the J call TRBJ2-5, with D possibly being TRBD1 (6 bases). The V gene's germline CDR1 is MNHNS and CDR2 SASEGT. The CDR3 is 17 residues long. Trimming took off 3 bases at V and 5 bases at J, with 22 bases between the two ends. The CDR3: CASSDRKGRGPGETQYF. The CDR3 region has the DNA TGTGCCAGCAGTGATAGGAAGGGCAGGGGCCCTGGTGAGACCCAGTACTTC.

This rearrangement joins TRBV20-1 to TRBJ2-1; TRBD1 agrees at 7 bases. This CDR3 has 11 residues. Unmatched junction bases numbered 7, after V lost 5 bases and J lost 12 bases. Germline V gene lookup returns CDR1 DFQATT and CDR2 SNEGSKA (reference sequence). CDR3 sequence (DNA): TGCAGTGCTTCTCTCCGGGACAGGCAGTTCTTC. This codes for CSASLRDRQFF.

The V gene is TRBV12-3 or TRBV12-4, the J gene TRBJ1-3; D ambiguous. The CDR3 has 13 amino acids. The V and J ends lost 8 bases and 3 bases respectively, with 11 bases between them. As DNA, the CDR3 is TGTGCCAGCCCCCACCCGGGTGGAAACACCATATATTTT. The encoded protein is CASPHPGGNTIYF.

This clonotype turned up a few times. This chain uses TRBV20-1 with TRBJ2-1, with 11 bases matching TRBD1. There are 16 residues in the CDR3. V lost 5 bases to trimming and J lost 10 bases; unmatched junction nucleotides: 16. Germline V gives CDR1 DFQATT, CDR2 SNEGSKA (reference sequence). The CDR3 region has the DNA TGCAGTGCTTCCGAGGGGAGGGACAGGGGGTTAAACGAGCAGTTCTTC. This codes for CSASEGRDRGLNEQFF.

This clonotype was seen at least ten times. The chain recombines TRBV7-2 with TRBJ2-7; possibly TRBD2 for D (6 bases). The CDR3 has 13 amino acids. Per germline, CDR1 SGHTA and CDR2 FQGNSA. Trimming took 5 bases from V and 7 from J, leaving 15 bases between them. The CDR3 is CASSLRMAGEQYF. For the CDR3, the DNA is TGTGCCAGCAGCCTCCGCATGGCGGGAGAGCAGTACTTC.

This clonotype was counted at least ten times. This chain uses TRBV7-2 with TRBJ2-7; D gene unclear. The CDR3 sequence is 14 residues long. The germline CDR1 and CDR2 sequences are SGHTA and FQGNSA. V gave up 3 bases and J gave up 3 bases, with 12 bases separating them. The CDR3 bases are TGTGCCAGCAGCTTGCGTCTGGGCATCTACGAGCAGTACTTC. Encoded protein: CASSLRLGIYEQYF.

This chain uses TRBV10-2 with TRBJ1-4, with unresolved D. The CDR3 covers 13 residues. V was cut by 2 bases and J by 2 bases, with 3 bases left in between. The germline V gene encodes CDR1 WSHSY and CDR2 SAAADI. The CDR3 sequence is CASSERTNEKLFF. The CDR3 DNA follows: TGCGCCAGCAGTGAGAGGACTAATGAAAAACTGTTTTTT.